This entry concerns a single TCR beta chain. Its specificity is not known. This entry is derived from a study of a mutant IDH1 vaccine in newly diagnosed glioma. Across the whole study: The start of vaccination came 4-6 weeks after radiotherapy alone, or with temozolomide cycles.

TCRdb keeps only in-frame clones here, not all; method: immunoSEQ multiplex PCR. The profile shows roughly 70,000 clones, 84% of them singletons. Study findings and constraints: Seemingly, pseudoprogression had no relation to changes in the top peripheral T cell clonotypes.

The V gene end was trimmed by 4 bases and the J gene end by 3 bases; junction bases not matched to a gene: 5. The length of the CDR3 is 18 residues. Germline CDR1 and CDR2: LGHNA and YNFKEQ. This sample's time point: week 23, last vaccination. Doses of 300 ug of mutant IDH1 20-mer peptide were given with topical imiquimod. The receptor comes from a man between 18 and 35 years old with glioma. The rearrangement uses TRBV4-2 and TRBJ2-2, with TRBD2 identical over 16 bases. The specimen comprised PBMCs, sampled from a glioma patient whose treatment included an IDH1 peptide vaccine. CDR3 in amino acids: CASSLGTSGGDDTGELFF. CDR3 DNA: TGTGCCAGCAGCCTTGGGACTAGCGGGGGGGACGACACCGGGGAGCTGTTTTTT.